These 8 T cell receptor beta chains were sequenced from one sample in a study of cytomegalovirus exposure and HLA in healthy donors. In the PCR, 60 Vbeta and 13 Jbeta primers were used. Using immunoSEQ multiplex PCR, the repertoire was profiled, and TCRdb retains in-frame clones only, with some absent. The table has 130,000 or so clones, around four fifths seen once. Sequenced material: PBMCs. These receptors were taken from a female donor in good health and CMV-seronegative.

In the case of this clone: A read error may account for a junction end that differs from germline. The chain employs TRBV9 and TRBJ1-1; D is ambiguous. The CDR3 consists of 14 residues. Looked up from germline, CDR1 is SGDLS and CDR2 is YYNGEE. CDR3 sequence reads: CASSERGMNTETFF. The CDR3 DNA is TGTGCCAGCAGCGAGCGGGGTATGAACACTGAAACTTTCTTT.

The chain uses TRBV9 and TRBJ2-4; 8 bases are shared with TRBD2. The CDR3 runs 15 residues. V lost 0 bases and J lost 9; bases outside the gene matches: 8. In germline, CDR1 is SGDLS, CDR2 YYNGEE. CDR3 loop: CASSVAGTSNAIQYF. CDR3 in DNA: TGTGCCAGCAGCGTAGCGGGGACTAGTAATGCCATTCAGTACTTC.

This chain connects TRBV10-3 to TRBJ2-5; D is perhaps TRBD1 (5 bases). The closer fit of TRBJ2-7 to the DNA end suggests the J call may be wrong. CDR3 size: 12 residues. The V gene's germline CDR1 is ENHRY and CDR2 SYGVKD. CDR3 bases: TGTGCCATCAGTGAAGGGGAATACGAGCAGTACTTC. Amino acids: CAISEGEYEQYF.

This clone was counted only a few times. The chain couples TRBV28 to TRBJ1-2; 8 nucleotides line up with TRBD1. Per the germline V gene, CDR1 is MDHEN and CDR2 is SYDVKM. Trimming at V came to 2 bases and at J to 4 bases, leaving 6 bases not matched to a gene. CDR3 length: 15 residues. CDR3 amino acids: CASSLPGQGLYGYTF. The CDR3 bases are TGTGCCAGCAGTTTACCCGGACAGGGCCTCTATGGCTACACCTTC.

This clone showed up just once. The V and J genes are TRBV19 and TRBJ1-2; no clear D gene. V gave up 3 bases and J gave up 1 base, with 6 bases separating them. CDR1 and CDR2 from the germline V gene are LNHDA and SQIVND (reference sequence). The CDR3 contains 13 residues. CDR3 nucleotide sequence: TGTGCCAGTAGTATTGGAGTTAACTATGGCTACACCTTC. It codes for CASSIGVNYGYTF.

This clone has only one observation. In nucleotides, the CDR3 is TGCGCCAGCAGCCAAGAAGCTGGAGCGGGAGGCCCCTACGAGCAGTACTTC. Its protein product is CASSQEAGAGGPYEQYF. This chain links TRBV4-3 with TRBJ2-7; TRBD2 matches at 9 bases. This CDR3 region has 17 residues. The junction had 8 bases not matched to a gene; V was cut back by 0 bases and J by 2 bases. Germline assignment: CDR1 LGHNA and CDR2 YSLEER.

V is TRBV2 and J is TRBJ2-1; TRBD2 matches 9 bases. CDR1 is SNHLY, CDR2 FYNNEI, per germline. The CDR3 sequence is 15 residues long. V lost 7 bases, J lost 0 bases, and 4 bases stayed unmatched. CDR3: CASILSGSSYNEQFF. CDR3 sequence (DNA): TGTGCCAGCATACTTAGCGGGAGCTCCTACAATGAGCAGTTCTTC.

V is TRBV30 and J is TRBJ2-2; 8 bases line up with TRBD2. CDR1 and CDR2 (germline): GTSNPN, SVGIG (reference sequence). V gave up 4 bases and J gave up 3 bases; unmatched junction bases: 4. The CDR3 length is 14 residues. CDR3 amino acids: CAWTSGRYTGELFF. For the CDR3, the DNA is TGTGCCTGGACTAGCGGGCGTTACACCGGGGAGCTGTTTTTT.